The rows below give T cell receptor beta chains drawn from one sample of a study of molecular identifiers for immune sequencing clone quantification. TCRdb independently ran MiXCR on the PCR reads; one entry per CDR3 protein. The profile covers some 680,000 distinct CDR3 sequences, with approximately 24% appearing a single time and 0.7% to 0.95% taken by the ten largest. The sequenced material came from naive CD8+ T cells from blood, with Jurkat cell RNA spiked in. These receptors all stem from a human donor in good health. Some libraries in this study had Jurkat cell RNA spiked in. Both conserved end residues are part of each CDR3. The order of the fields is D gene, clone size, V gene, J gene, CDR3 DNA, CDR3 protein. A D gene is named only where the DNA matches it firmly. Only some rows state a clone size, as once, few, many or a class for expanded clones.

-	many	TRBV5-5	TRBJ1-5	TGTGCCAGCAGCTTGCGGGCGGGGGGGCGCAATCAGCCCCAGCATTTT	CASSLRAGGRNQPQHF
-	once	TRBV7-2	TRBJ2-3	TGTGCCAGCAGCTTAATCGCGTTCAGTAGCACAGGTACGCAGTATTTT	CASSLIAFSSTGTQYF
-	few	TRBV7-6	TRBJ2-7	TGTGCCAGCAGCTCGGGGGCTACCTCCTACGGGCAGTACTTC	CASSSGATSYGQYF
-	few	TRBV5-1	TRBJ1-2	TGCGCCAGCAGCTTGGAGGAGTACTATGGCTACACCTTC	CASSLEEYYGYTF
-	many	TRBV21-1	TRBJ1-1	TGTGCCAGCATCTCCCCTTCAGGAGCTATGAACACTGAAGCTTTCTTT	CASISPSGAMNTEAFF
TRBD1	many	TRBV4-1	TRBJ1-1	TGCGCCAGCAGCTCCCGACAGGGTCCGAACACTGAAGCTTTCTTT	CASSSRQGPNTEAFF
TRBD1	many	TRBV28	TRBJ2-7	TGTGCCAGCAGTTTATTGTACAGGGGGCACGAGCAGTACTTC	CASSLLYRGHEQYF
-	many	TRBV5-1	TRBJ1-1	TGCGCCAGCAGCGTAGAGCCAGACAGGCGCCCTGAAGCTTTCTTT	CASSVEPDRRPEAFF
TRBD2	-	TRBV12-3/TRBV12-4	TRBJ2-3	TGTGCCAGCAGCCCCCCGGGGGGGGGGGGTGCAGATACGCAGTATTTT	CASSPPGGGGADTQYF
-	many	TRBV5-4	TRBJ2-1	TGTGCCAGCAGCCCTGCCGGGACTGACTACAATGAGCAGTTCTTC	CASSPAGTDYNEQFF
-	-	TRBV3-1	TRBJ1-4	TGTGCCAGCAGCCAAGATTTAAGGGCAACTAATGAAAAACTGTTTTTT	CASSQDLRATNEKLFF
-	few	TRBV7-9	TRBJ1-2	TGTGCCAGCAGCTCCACTTACAGCTGGCGTTATGGCTACACCTTC	CASSSTYSWRYGYTF
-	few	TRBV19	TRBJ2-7	TGTGCCAGTAGTATATCGGGGCGAACCTCCTACGAGCAGTACTTC	CASSISGRTSYEQYF
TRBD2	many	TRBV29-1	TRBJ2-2	TGCAGCGTTGTGGGACCGGGAGGGATTGACACCGGGGAGCTGTTTTTT	CSVVGPGGIDTGELFF
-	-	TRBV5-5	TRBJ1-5	TGTGCCGGCAGCTTGTGGGGGGCCAATCAGCCCCAGCATTTT	CAGSLWGANQPQHF
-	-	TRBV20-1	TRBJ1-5	TGCAGTGCTAGAGCTGTGAAGGGCAGGGGTTTGGGTCAGCCCCAGCATTTT	CSARAVKGRGLGQPQHF
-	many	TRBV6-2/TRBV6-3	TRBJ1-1	TGTGCCAGCAGTTATCAAGGGAGCACTGAAGCTTTCTTT	CASSYQGSTEAFF
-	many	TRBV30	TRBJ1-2	TGTGCCTGGAGTGTAGGAGCGGCCATGATCTACACCTTC	CAWSVGAAMIYTF
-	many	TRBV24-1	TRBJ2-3	TGTGCCACCAGTGATTCCTACGGGTTTACAGATACGCAGTATTTT	CATSDSYGFTDTQYF
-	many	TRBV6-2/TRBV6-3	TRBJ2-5	TGTGCCAGCAGTTACAGGGAGAACAGCCAAGAGACCCAGTACTTC	CASSYRENSQETQYF
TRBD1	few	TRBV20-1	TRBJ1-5	TGCAGTGCTAGAGATTGGGACAGGACATTCACTCCCAGCAATCAGCCCCAGCATTTT	CSARDWDRTFTPSNQPQHF
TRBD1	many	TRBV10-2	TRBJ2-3	TGCGCCAGCAGATGGACAGGGGTTACAGATACGCAGTATTTT	CASRWTGVTDTQYF
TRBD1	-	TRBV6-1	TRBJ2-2	TGTGCCAGCACGACAGGGGCGAACACCGGGGAGCTGTTTTTT	CASTTGANTGELFF
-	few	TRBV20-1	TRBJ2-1	TGCAGTGCGAGCGAATACCCAAGGTCCGGGACCTACAATGAGCAGTTCTTC	CSASEYPRSGTYNEQFF
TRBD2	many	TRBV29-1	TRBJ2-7	TGCAGCGTCGTCACGGCGGGACTAGCGTACGAGCAGTACTTC	CSVVTAGLAYEQYF